The rows below give T cell receptor beta chains drawn from one sample of a study of tumor and adjacent non-tumor tissue in lung cancer. TCRdb ran MiXCR on the multiplex PCR reads and lists one entry per CDR3 protein. The data contain some 200,000 distinct CDR3 sequences, about 76% of them singletons. Source material: lung tumor tissue. The source of these receptors is a man between 60 and 70 years old with non-small cell lung cancer. The CDR3 runs from the conserved cysteine through the conserved F or W. The D gene is left open where the match is weak. Clone size is given for some rows only: seen once, a few or many times, or a class if the clone is expanded.

J gene: TRBJ2-3; V gene: TRBV5-4; D gene: -; clone size: once; CDR3 protein: CASSFLSMTNTDTQYF; CDR3 DNA: TGTGCCAGCAGCTTTCTCTCGATGACAAACACAGATACGCAGTATTTT
J gene: TRBJ2-1; V gene: TRBV6-6; D gene: -; clone size: -; CDR3 protein: CVGSYDRSSYNEQFF; CDR3 DNA: TGTGTCGGCAGTTACGACCGAAGCTCCTACAATGAGCAGTTCTTC
J gene: TRBJ2-7; V gene: TRBV20-1; D gene: TRBD2; clone size: -; CDR3 protein: CSAPPAGGGYEQYF; CDR3 DNA: TGCAGTGCTCCCCCTGCGGGAGGGGGGTACGAGCAGTACTTC
J gene: TRBJ2-3; V gene: TRBV20-1; D gene: -; clone size: -; CDR3 protein: CSAPTAGAMHRTDPHYF; CDR3 DNA: TGCAGTGCTCCCACGGCGGGGGCCATGCACCGCACAGATCCGCACTATTTT
J gene: TRBJ2-3; V gene: TRBV11-2; D gene: -; clone size: many; CDR3 protein: CASSLDPGTADTQYF; CDR3 DNA: TGTGCCAGCAGCTTAGATCCAGGAACGGCAGATACGCAGTATTTT
J gene: TRBJ1-1; V gene: TRBV5-1; D gene: TRBD1; clone size: -; CDR3 protein: CASRRTGSSTEAFF; CDR3 DNA: TGCGCCAGCAGACGGACAGGGTCTAGTACTGAAGCTTTCTTT
J gene: TRBJ2-7; V gene: TRBV5-4; D gene: -; clone size: -; CDR3 protein: CVSSSDSHRYEQYF; CDR3 DNA: TGTGTCAGCAGCTCCGATTCCCATCGCTACGAGCAGTACTTC
J gene: TRBJ1-6; V gene: TRBV7-2; D gene: -; clone size: few; CDR3 protein: CASSLAPTISPLHF; CDR3 DNA: TGTGCCAGCAGCTTAGCCCCGACGATTTCACCCCTCCACTTT
J gene: TRBJ2-1; V gene: TRBV10-2; D gene: TRBD2; clone size: -; CDR3 protein: CASSLAGGLGNEQLF; CDR3 DNA: TGCGCCAGCAGTCTAGCGGGGGGTCTGGGGAATGAGCAGCTCTTC
J gene: TRBJ2-7; V gene: TRBV20-1; D gene: TRBD2; clone size: -; CDR3 protein: CSAIVGTSGTYDQYF; CDR3 DNA: TGCAGTGCTATAGTTGGGACTAGCGGAACCTACGATCAGTACTTC
J gene: TRBJ2-4; V gene: TRBV6-1; D gene: TRBD2; clone size: -; CDR3 protein: CASSDVLAGGLTKNTQYF; CDR3 DNA: TGTGCCAGCAGTGATGTACTAGCGGGGGGGTTAACCAAAAACACTCAGTACTTC
J gene: TRBJ2-3; V gene: TRBV20-1; D gene: -; clone size: -; CDR3 protein: CSARLGKGTDSQYF; CDR3 DNA: TGCAGTGCTAGGTTAGGAAAGGGCACAGATTCGCAGTATTTT
J gene: TRBJ2-7; V gene: TRBV20-1; D gene: TRBD2; clone size: -; CDR3 protein: CSAQTLTSRNYEQYF; CDR3 DNA: TGCAGTGCTCAGACACTGACTAGCAGAAACTACGAGCAGTACTTC
J gene: TRBJ1-5; V gene: TRBV12-3/TRBV12-4; D gene: TRBD1; clone size: -; CDR3 protein: CASGLGQGANQPQHF; CDR3 DNA: TGTGCCAGCGGACTAGGACAGGGGGCAAATCAGCCCCAGCATTTT
J gene: TRBJ1-4; V gene: TRBV6-6; D gene: TRBD1; clone size: many; CDR3 protein: CASSSGTGSGKLFF; CDR3 DNA: TGTGCCAGCAGCTCCGGGACAGGGAGCGGAAAACTGTTTTTT
J gene: TRBJ2-5; V gene: TRBV5-6; D gene: TRBD2; clone size: many; CDR3 protein: CASSLIGTSGQETQYF; CDR3 DNA: TGTGCCAGCAGCTTGATTGGGACTAGCGGGCAAGAGACCCAGTACTTC
J gene: TRBJ1-5; V gene: TRBV6-1; D gene: -; clone size: -; CDR3 protein: CASSPDILNQPRHF; CDR3 DNA: TGTGCCAGCAGCCCGGACATCCTAAATCAGCCCAGGCATTTT
J gene: TRBJ2-5; V gene: TRBV10-2; D gene: -; clone size: -; CDR3 protein: CASSEPGSGTETQYF; CDR3 DNA: TGCGCCAGCAGTGAGCCAGGTAGCGGCACAGAGACCCAGTACTTC
J gene: TRBJ1-1; V gene: TRBV20-1; D gene: -; clone size: -; CDR3 protein: CSARAGADVTVTFF; CDR3 DNA: TGCAGTGCTAGGGCGGGGGCTGATGTCACTGTAACTTTCTTT
J gene: TRBJ1-5; V gene: TRBV12-3/TRBV12-4; D gene: -; clone size: many; CDR3 protein: CASSLRTGGEVRQPQHF; CDR3 DNA: TGTGCCAGCAGTTTACGCACCGGGGGGGAGGTCCGTCAGCCCCAGCATTTT
J gene: TRBJ2-7; V gene: TRBV11-2; D gene: -; clone size: -; CDR3 protein: CANSMGHYYEQYF; CDR3 DNA: TGTGCCAACAGCATGGGACACTACTACGAGCAGTACTTC
J gene: TRBJ2-3; V gene: TRBV28; D gene: TRBD2; clone size: -; CDR3 protein: CTSSIAGVADTQYF; CDR3 DNA: TGTACCAGCAGTATAGCGGGGGTGGCAGATACGCAGTATTTT
J gene: TRBJ2-1; V gene: TRBV29-1; D gene: TRBD2; clone size: -; CDR3 protein: CSVDGTSVNEQFF; CDR3 DNA: TGCAGCGTTGACGGGACTAGTGTTAATGAGCAGTTCTTC
J gene: TRBJ2-1; V gene: TRBV20-1; D gene: TRBD1; clone size: -; CDR3 protein: CSARKTGTGEQGEQFF; CDR3 DNA: TGCAGTGCTAGGAAGACCGGGACAGGGGAACAAGGTGAGCAGTTCTTC
J gene: TRBJ1-3; V gene: TRBV20-1; D gene: -; clone size: -; CDR3 protein: CSAPVGGKGDTIYF; CDR3 DNA: TGCAGTGCCCCGGTGGGGGGTAAAGGAGACACCATATATTTT
J gene: TRBJ1-5; V gene: TRBV6-5; D gene: -; clone size: -; CDR3 protein: CASSYSREGNQHQHF; CDR3 DNA: TGTGCCAGCAGTTACTCTCGGGAGGGCAATCAGCACCAGCATTTT
J gene: TRBJ1-6; V gene: TRBV6-1; D gene: TRBD1; clone size: few; CDR3 protein: CASLGQLSSYNSPLHF; CDR3 DNA: TGTGCCAGCTTGGGACAGTTGAGCTCCTATAATTCACCCCTCCACTTT
J gene: TRBJ1-1; V gene: TRBV6-2/TRBV6-3; D gene: -; clone size: -; CDR3 protein: CPSSYLYGNTEVFF; CDR3 DNA: TGTCCCAGCAGTTACCTCTACGGGAACACTGAAGTTTTCTTT
J gene: TRBJ2-3; V gene: TRBV12-3/TRBV12-4; D gene: TRBD2; clone size: few; CDR3 protein: CVSSPLAGGRTDTQYF; CDR3 DNA: TGTGTCAGTAGTCCCCTAGCGGGGGGTCGCACAGATACGCAGTATTTT
J gene: TRBJ2-1; V gene: TRBV28; D gene: -; clone size: -; CDR3 protein: CASTSPGTWGFNDQFF; CDR3 DNA: TGTGCCAGCACTTCTCCCGGGACATGGGGTTTCAATGATCAGTTCTTC
J gene: TRBJ2-3; V gene: TRBV20-1; D gene: -; clone size: -; CDR3 protein: CSARDYGSTDTQYF; CDR3 DNA: TGCAGTGCTAGAGATTACGGTAGCACAGATACGCAGTATTTT
J gene: TRBJ2-7; V gene: TRBV7-8; D gene: -; clone size: -; CDR3 protein: CASSLVARINEQYF; CDR3 DNA: TGTGCCAGCAGCTTAGTAGCGCGAATCAACGAGCAGTACTTC
J gene: TRBJ1-5; V gene: TRBV12-3/TRBV12-4; D gene: -; clone size: -; CDR3 protein: CPSTGGGNQPHHF; CDR3 DNA: TGTCCCAGCACCGGCGGGGGTAATCAGCCCCACCATTTT
J gene: TRBJ1-1; V gene: TRBV12-3/TRBV12-4; D gene: TRBD1; clone size: -; CDR3 protein: CASTPTGAVLEAFF; CDR3 DNA: TGCGCCAGCACCCCCACAGGGGCTGTACTTGAAGCTTTCTTT
J gene: TRBJ2-3; V gene: TRBV4-1; D gene: -; clone size: many; CDR3 protein: CASRPGRSSTDTQYF; CDR3 DNA: TGCGCCAGCAGACCCGGACGGTCTAGCACAGATACGCAGTATTTT
J gene: TRBJ1-5; V gene: TRBV5-1; D gene: TRBD1; clone size: once; CDR3 protein: CASSQTGYDQPQHF; CDR3 DNA: TGCGCCAGCAGCCAGACAGGGTACGATCAGCCCCAGCATTTT
J gene: TRBJ2-5; V gene: TRBV11-3; D gene: TRBD1; clone size: -; CDR3 protein: CTNSLSTGGGGETQYF; CDR3 DNA: TGTACCAACAGCTTGTCGACAGGGGGTGGAGGAGAGACCCAATACTTC
J gene: TRBJ2-3; V gene: TRBV11-2; D gene: TRBD2; clone size: -; CDR3 protein: CASGLLAGGLTDTQYF; CDR3 DNA: TGTGCCAGCGGCCTCTTAGCGGGGGGCTTGACAGATACGCAGTATTTT
J gene: TRBJ1-4; V gene: TRBV6-1; D gene: -; clone size: few; CDR3 protein: CASSEVGKNEKLFF; CDR3 DNA: TGTGCCAGCAGTGAAGTTGGGAAGAATGAAAAACTGTTTTTT
J gene: TRBJ2-5; V gene: TRBV11-2; D gene: -; clone size: -; CDR3 protein: CASRSTMGGPKETKYF; CDR3 DNA: TGCGCCAGCAGATCCACAATGGGGGGGCCAAAGGAGACCAAGTACTTC
J gene: TRBJ2-1; V gene: TRBV28; D gene: TRBD1; clone size: -; CDR3 protein: CASKPGGSSYNEQFF; CDR3 DNA: TGTGCCAGCAAGCCAGGGGGAAGCTCCTATAATGAGCAGTTCTTC
J gene: TRBJ2-2; V gene: TRBV11-2; D gene: TRBD1; clone size: -; CDR3 protein: CTSSEGQGLTGEVFF; CDR3 DNA: TGTACCAGCAGCGAGGGACAGGGACTTACCGGGGAGGTGTTTTTT
J gene: TRBJ1-3; V gene: TRBV29-1; D gene: -; clone size: -; CDR3 protein: CSISGSGNTIYF; CDR3 DNA: TGCAGCATCAGTGGTTCTGGTAACACCATATATTTT
J gene: TRBJ1-1; V gene: TRBV12-5; D gene: -; clone size: -; CDR3 protein: CTSALSRNREGSGAEAFF; CDR3 DNA: TGTACTAGTGCCCTGTCGAGAAACAGGGAAGGGTCCGGCGCTGAAGCTTTCTTT
J gene: TRBJ1-2; V gene: TRBV29-1; D gene: -; clone size: -; CDR3 protein: CSVGAMAGVQGGYTF; CDR3 DNA: TGCAGCGTGGGAGCCATGGCCGGGGTTCAGGGTGGCTACACCTTC
J gene: TRBJ2-3; V gene: TRBV6-1; D gene: -; clone size: -; CDR3 protein: CASSEWGSVDTQYF; CDR3 DNA: TGTGCCAGCAGTGAATGGGGTAGCGTAGATACTCAGTATTTT
J gene: TRBJ1-3; V gene: TRBV12-3/TRBV12-4; D gene: TRBD1; clone size: -; CDR3 protein: CASSLAGTGIPSRNTIYF; CDR3 DNA: TGTGCCAGCAGTTTAGCCGGGACAGGGATCCCCTCTAGAAACACCATATATTTT
J gene: TRBJ2-1; V gene: TRBV11-2; D gene: TRBD2; clone size: many; CDR3 protein: CASSYLAGGGNEQFF; CDR3 DNA: TGTGCCAGCAGTTACCTAGCGGGAGGGGGAAATGAGCAGTTCTTC
J gene: TRBJ2-7; V gene: TRBV11-1; D gene: TRBD2; clone size: -; CDR3 protein: CASSRTSATADEQYF; CDR3 DNA: TGTGCAAGCAGCAGGACTAGCGCGACAGCAGACGAGCAGTACTTC